The rows below give T cell receptor beta chains drawn from one sample of a study of cytomegalovirus exposure and HLA in healthy donors. Only in-frame clones appear in the TCRdb table, and some are missing; sequencing was by immunoSEQ multiplex PCR. The sample lists tens of thousands of clones; under 95% were seen once. Sequencing was done on a sample of PBMCs. The receptor source for this set is a young woman in good health and CMV-seronegative. Each CDR3 is given with its conserved first and last residue. Fields, in order: D gene, clone size, J gene, V gene, CDR3 DNA, CDR3 protein. A D gene is named only where the DNA matches it firmly. Clone size is not always given. Where it is, it says once, few, many or a class for expanded clones.

D gene: TRBD2; clone size: -; J gene: TRBJ2-7; V gene: TRBV6-5; CDR3 DNA: TGTGCCAGCAGTTACTCGGCTAGCGGGAGGATCGAGCAGTACTTC; CDR3 protein: CASSYSASGRIEQYF
D gene: -; clone size: -; J gene: TRBJ2-7; V gene: TRBV7-2; CDR3 DNA: TGTGCCAGCAGCCGCGAGGCATCTTCCTACGAGCAGTACTTC; CDR3 protein: CASSREASSYEQYF
D gene: -; clone size: many; J gene: TRBJ2-4; V gene: TRBV25-1; CDR3 DNA: TGTGCCAGCTCGTCGACCAGCGGGTTAGCCAAAAACATTCAGTACTTC; CDR3 protein: CASSSTSGLAKNIQYF
D gene: TRBD2; clone size: -; J gene: TRBJ2-2; V gene: TRBV4-2; CDR3 DNA: TGTGCCAGCAGCCAAGGGGGGCTAGCGGGCGACACCGGGGAGCTGTTTTTT; CDR3 protein: CASSQGGLAGDTGELFF
D gene: -; clone size: -; J gene: TRBJ1-1; V gene: TRBV20-1; CDR3 DNA: TGCAGTGCTAGTGGCCCCACTGAAGCTTTCTTT; CDR3 protein: CSASGPTEAFF
D gene: TRBD1; clone size: once; J gene: TRBJ1-5; V gene: TRBV28; CDR3 DNA: TGTGCCAGCAGTATAATACAGGGGCGGCATCAGCCCCAGCATTTT; CDR3 protein: CASSIIQGRHQPQHF
D gene: -; clone size: -; J gene: TRBJ1-1; V gene: TRBV2; CDR3 DNA: TGTGCCAGCAGTGAGGCAGGGGCGAATAGAAACACTGAAGCTTTCTTT; CDR3 protein: CASSEAGANRNTEAFF
D gene: TRBD1; clone size: once; J gene: TRBJ2-5; V gene: TRBV30; CDR3 DNA: TGTGCCTGGAGCCGGGGACAGGGTCAAGAGACCCAGTACTTC; CDR3 protein: CAWSRGQGQETQYF
D gene: TRBD2; clone size: -; J gene: TRBJ2-1; V gene: TRBV7-2; CDR3 DNA: TGTGCCAGCAGCTTCCACCTGACTAGCGGCTTAGGGAATGAGCAGTTCTTC; CDR3 protein: CASSFHLTSGLGNEQFF
D gene: -; clone size: once; J gene: TRBJ2-5; V gene: TRBV28; CDR3 DNA: TGTGCCAGCGGCACGGAGACCCAGTACTTC; CDR3 protein: CASGTETQYF
D gene: TRBD1; clone size: -; J gene: TRBJ1-1; V gene: TRBV29-1; CDR3 DNA: TGCAGCGTTACAGGGGGCCGCGACACTGAAGCTTTCTTT; CDR3 protein: CSVTGGRDTEAFF
D gene: -; clone size: -; J gene: TRBJ2-1; V gene: TRBV5-6; CDR3 DNA: TGTGCCAGCAGCTCAGGGCCTTACAATGAGCAGTTCTTC; CDR3 protein: CASSSGPYNEQFF
D gene: TRBD2; clone size: -; J gene: TRBJ2-7; V gene: TRBV5-1; CDR3 DNA: TGCGCCAGCAGGCCAGCGGGACTCCCTGAGCAGTACTTC; CDR3 protein: CASRPAGLPEQYF
D gene: TRBD2; clone size: -; J gene: TRBJ2-7; V gene: TRBV4-3; CDR3 DNA: TGCGCCAGCAGCCTTGTCAGCGGGGGGACCTACGAGCAGTACTTC; CDR3 protein: CASSLVSGGTYEQYF
D gene: -; clone size: few; J gene: TRBJ1-2; V gene: TRBV6-1; CDR3 DNA: TGTGCCAGCAGGCTACCGGGACAACATCGGGCTGGCTACACCTTC; CDR3 protein: CASRLPGQHRAGYTF
D gene: -; clone size: -; J gene: TRBJ2-1; V gene: TRBV7-6; CDR3 DNA: TGTGCCAGCAGCTTATCAGGGTTTAAGGATGAGCAGTTCTTC; CDR3 protein: CASSLSGFKDEQFF
D gene: -; clone size: few; J gene: TRBJ1-1; V gene: TRBV6-1; CDR3 DNA: TGTGCCAGCTGGAGCCTCTCAGCACCTGAAGCTTTCTTT; CDR3 protein: CASWSLSAPEAFF
D gene: -; clone size: -; J gene: TRBJ1-1; V gene: TRBV15; CDR3 DNA: TGTGCCACCAGCAGAGATAAATCCACTGAAGCTTTCTTT; CDR3 protein: CATSRDKSTEAFF
D gene: -; clone size: -; J gene: TRBJ1-2; V gene: TRBV28; CDR3 DNA: TGTGCCAGCAGTTTATCACCCCTCGGATGGACATCGCTACGGTATGGCTACACCTTC; CDR3 protein: CASSLSPLGWTSLRYGYTF
D gene: -; clone size: few; J gene: TRBJ1-1; V gene: TRBV19; CDR3 DNA: TGTGCCAGTAGTTCAGGCCTTAGAACTGAAGCTTTCTTT; CDR3 protein: CASSSGLRTEAFF
D gene: TRBD2; clone size: -; J gene: TRBJ2-1; V gene: TRBV27; CDR3 DNA: TGTGCCAGCAGTTTGCTACTAGCGGGAGGGAATGAGCAGTTCTTC; CDR3 protein: CASSLLLAGGNEQFF